Each of the 20 T cell receptor beta chains below was sequenced from the same sample in a study of blood T cell repertoires in COVID-19. Produced via immunoSEQ multiplex PCR; TCRdb's table is partial and in-frame only. The profile covers some 390,000 clones, with around 87% appearing a single time and more than 0.95% taken by the ten largest. Sequenced: PBMCs or T cells enriched from blood (not recorded which). Receptors originate from a man between 25 and 39 years old who had recovered from COVID-19.

The chain joins TRBV28 to TRBJ1-5, with 9 bases matching TRBD1. V was pared by 6 bases and J by 11 bases, with 11 bases of the junction left unmatched. The germline gives CDR1 MDHEN, CDR2 SYDVKM. This CDR3 contains 14 residues. In DNA form, the CDR3 reads TGTGCCAGCAGACCATCCGACAGGGGGAGGTCCCAGCATTTT. Translation gives CASRPSDRGRSQHF.

The rearrangement uses TRBV7-9 and TRBJ2-7, with 9 nucleotides matching TRBD1. Germline CDR1 and CDR2: SEHNR and FQNEAQ (reference sequence). The CDR3 sequence is 15 residues long. Losses at the gene ends were 0 bases for V and 5 bases for J; bases not matched to a gene: 5. CDR3 amino acids: CASSLAADRGNEQYF. For the CDR3, the DNA is TGTGCCAGCAGCTTAGCAGCGGACAGGGGAAACGAGCAGTACTTC.

The chain has TRBV12-5 and TRBJ2-1; 12 nucleotides line up with TRBD2. This CDR3 spans 18 amino acids. The V segment lost 4 bases and the J segment 4 bases; nucleotides outside the gene matches: 11. Per the germline V gene, CDR1 is LGHNT and CDR2 is FRNRAP. CDR3 region: CASGSPSPGLAGYNEQFF. In DNA, the CDR3 is TGTGCTAGTGGTTCGCCCAGCCCCGGACTAGCGGGATACAATGAGCAGTTCTTC.

The genes are TRBV4-1 and TRBJ1-1; 9 bases match TRBD1. This CDR3 has 16 residues. With 6 bases clipped from V and 2 bases from J, the junction kept 10 bases outside the gene matches. Germline V gene data show CDR1 as MGHRA and CDR2 as YSYEKL. In nucleotides, the CDR3 is TGCGCCAGCAGACCTACAGGGGGCCAGATTAACACTGAAGCTTTCTTT. Translating it yields CASRPTGGQINTEAFF.

The V call is TRBV6-5, the J call TRBJ2-1, with TRBD2 identical over 9 bases. Germline-derived CDR1 and CDR2 are MNHEY and SVGAGI. This CDR3 contains 15 residues. The CDR3, as DNA: TGTGCTCACGCCGCTAGCGGGGAACCCTACAATGAGCAGTTCTTC. Protein sequence: CAHAASGEPYNEQFF.

A word on this clone: This specimen includes other DNA sequences encoding the same CDR3. This rearrangement joins TRBV3-1 (or the pseudogene TRBV3-2) to TRBJ1-1; the D gene is possibly TRBD1 (5 bases). CDR3 length equals 14 residues. Per germline, CDR1 LGHDT and CDR2 YNNKEL (reference sequence). Trimming removed 3 bases from V and 0 bases from J, with 8 bases in between. The CDR3 sequence: CASSQGQLNTEAFF. The CDR3 nucleotides are TGTGCCAGCAGCCAGGGGCAATTGAACACTGAAGCTTTCTTT.

The V gene is TRBV7-9, the J gene TRBJ1-1; possibly TRBD1 for D (5 bases). Looked up from germline, CDR1 is SEHNR and CDR2 is FQNEAQ (reference sequence). The CDR3 consists of 13 residues. V dropped 5 bases and J dropped 7 bases, with 14 bases sitting between them. For the CDR3, the DNA is TGTGCCAGCAGCGGACAAGGGTCGGGTGAAGCTTTCTTT. Protein product: CASSGQGSGEAFF.

The chain couples TRBV18 to TRBJ1-1, with TRBD1 as a possible D gene (5 bases). The CDR3 runs to 16 residues. V lost 0 bases to trimming and J lost 4 bases, with 15 bases between them. CDR1 is KGHSH, CDR2 LQKENI, per germline. The CDR3 region has the DNA TGTGCCAGCTCACCACCCCCGAAAACCGGGGGCACTGAAGCTTTCTTT. This gives the protein CASSPPPKTGGTEAFF.

This chain uses TRBV12-3 or TRBV12-4 with TRBJ1-5, with D maybe TRBD1 (5 bases). Trimming removed 5 bases from V and 4 bases from J, with 9 bases in between. This CDR3 has 13 amino acids. The CDR3 is CASSPDTNQPQHF. The CDR3 nucleotides read TGTGCCAGCAGTCCGGACACGAATCAGCCCCAGCATTTT.

The chain combines TRBV3-1 (or the pseudogene TRBV3-2) with TRBJ2-4; a weak D match, TRBD2 (5 bases). The ends were cut back, 0 bases at V and 9 bases at J, with 9 bases in the middle. Looked up from germline, CDR1 is LGHDT and CDR2 is YNNKEL (reference sequence). This CDR3 has 13 residues. The CDR3 nucleotides are TGTGCCAGCAGCCAAGATGCAGGACTCATTCAGTACTTC. This codes for CASSQDAGLIQYF.

The rearrangement uses TRBV4-1 and TRBJ1-4, with a tentative D call TRBD1 (6 bases). The V gene's germline CDR1 is MGHRA and CDR2 YSYEKL. V lost 6 bases to trimming and J lost 0 bases, with 11 bases between them. This CDR3 has 15 amino acids. The CDR3 DNA reads as TGCGCCAGCAGTCCACAGGGTGCAACTAATGAAAAACTGTTTTTT. Its translation is CASSPQGATNEKLFF.

V gene TRBV6-1 combines with J gene TRBJ2-1; D is perhaps TRBD1 (6 bases). The germline gives CDR1 MNHNS, CDR2 SASEGT. V lost 1 base to trimming and J lost 8 bases, with 12 bases between them. This CDR3 region has 14 residues. CDR3 DNA: TGTGCCAGCAGTGAAGGGGGGCAAAAATATGAGCAGTTCTTC. This sequence encodes CASSEGGQKYEQFF.

This chain connects TRBV18 to TRBJ1-6, with 8 bases fitting TRBD1. Trimming took 6 bases from V and 9 from J; bases not matched to a gene: 10. Germline V gene data show CDR1 as KGHSH and CDR2 as LQKENI. This CDR3 has 15 residues. The CDR3 bases are TGTGCCAGCTCCCCCGAGGCGGGACAGGCTTCACCCCTCCACTTT. Residues: CASSPEAGQASPLHF.

The chain recombines TRBV18 with TRBJ1-5, with a weak D call TRBD1 (6 bases). The CDR3 is 16 residues long. Between the trimmed V and J ends, which lost 6 bases and 5 bases, there was a span of 20 bases. CDR1 and CDR2 (germline): KGHSH, LQKENI. The CDR3 nucleotides are TGTGCCAGCTCGCCCCGGGACATTCGGACGGATCAGCCCCAGCATTTT. The encoded protein is CASSPRDIRTDQPQHF.

The rearrangement joins TRBV19 to TRBJ1-1; 9 nucleotides align to TRBD1. V shed 6 bases and J 4 bases; nucleotides not matched to a gene: 6. Looked up from germline, CDR1 is LNHDA and CDR2 is SQIVND (reference sequence). The CDR3 spans 14 residues. CDR3 amino acids: CASRVGTGSTEAFF. The CDR3 bases are TGTGCCAGTAGGGTGGGGACAGGGAGCACTGAAGCTTTCTTT.

The chain recombines TRBV19 with TRBJ2-1; unclear D gene. Germline V CDR1 and CDR2: LNHDA, SQIVND (reference sequence). The CDR3 contains 11 residues. Trimming removed 6 bases from V and 15 bases from J, with 15 bases in between. The DNA of the CDR3 is TGTGCCAGTAGGTACCACGGTATTCCGTTCTTC. It codes for CASRYHGIPFF.

This clone was observed once. The chain joins TRBV6-5 to TRBJ2-7; 10 bases map to TRBD2. The length of the CDR3 is 15 residues. Germline-derived CDR1 and CDR2 are MNHEY and SVGAGI. Trimming took 0 bases from V and 5 from J; bases not matched to a gene: 4. CDR3 DNA: TGTGCCAGCAGTTACTCCCCTAGCGGGAGTGACGAGCAGTACTTC. It yields the protein CASSYSPSGSDEQYF.

This chain joins TRBV7-2 and TRBJ2-7; 9 positions agree with TRBD1. There are 16 residues in the CDR3. V dropped 5 bases and J dropped 5; count of bases not matched to a gene: 13. Per the germline V gene, CDR1 is SGHTA and CDR2 is FQGNSA. CDR3 nucleotide sequence: TGTGCCAGCAGCCCGGGGGCTTTGGGACAGGGCCACGAGCAGTACTTC. Protein sequence: CASSPGALGQGHEQYF.

This sequence joins TRBV11-2 and TRBJ2-5; 13 bases map to TRBD2. The germline gives CDR1 SGHAT, CDR2 FQNNGV. The CDR3 runs to 16 residues. V lost 4 bases to trimming and J lost 4 bases; unmatched junction nucleotides: 6. The CDR3 spells CASSSTTSGRRETQYF. CDR3 coding DNA: TGTGCCAGCAGCTCCACGACTAGCGGGAGGCGAGAGACCCAGTACTTC.

V and J are TRBV30 and TRBJ1-3; no definite D call. CDR3 length: 13 amino acids. V was clipped by 4 bases and J by 2 bases, with 9 bases between them. CDR1 and CDR2 from the germline V gene are GTSNPN and SVGIG (reference sequence). CDR3: CAWKRVAGNTIYF. CDR3 coding DNA: TGTGCCTGGAAGAGGGTGGCTGGAAACACCATATATTTT.